The 18 T cell receptor beta chains below all came from one sample that was sequenced in a study of beta chain features in type 1 diabetes. The isolated RNA, all of it, was reverse transcribed, so expressed TCRB transcripts were what got sequenced. Clones were read by immunoSEQ multiplex PCR, and TCRdb kept only the in-frame ones, dropping some. The sample yields fewer than 350,000 clones, around 7.3% seen once. Sequencing used central memory CD4+ T cells from blood. Source of these receptors: a woman between 18 and 30 years old in good health.

The sample holds a few counts of this clone. The chain combines TRBV19 with TRBJ1-2; D call uncertain. This CDR3 contains 14 residues. Germline CDR1 and CDR2: LNHDA and SQIVND (reference sequence). V lost 5 bases, J lost 8 bases, and 18 bases lay in between. DNA for the CDR3: TGTGCCAGTAGTCAGGACGTGGGAGGAGGAGGCTACACCTTC. It yields the protein CASSQDVGGGGYTF.

This clone was seen more than once but under ten times. V is TRBV29-1 and J is TRBJ2-7; D not resolved. The CDR3 runs 14 residues. Germline V lookup: CDR1 SQVTM, CDR2 ANQGSEA. Trimming left V 1 base short and J 6 bases short, with 16 bases between. Here the CDR3 reads CSVEVPGRPGEQYV. CDR3 sequence (DNA): TGCAGCGTTGAAGTACCGGGCAGGCCCGGCGAGCAGTACGTC.

The rearrangement joins TRBV7-2 to TRBJ1-4; D is possibly TRBD1 (6 bases). The CDR3 has 14 amino acids. V was cut by 5 bases and J by 8 bases, with 15 bases left in between. Germline V gene lookup returns CDR1 SGHTA and CDR2 FQGNSA. The CDR3 sequence is CASSLGGGLEKLFF. As DNA, the CDR3 is TGTGCCAGCAGCCTCGGCGGGGGCCTGGAAAAACTGTTTTTT.

The gene calls are TRBV6-6 and TRBJ2-7; TRBD1 matches at 9 bases. Germline lookup yields CDR1 MNHNY and CDR2 SVGAGI (reference sequence). The J segment lost 0 bases and the V segment lost 6 bases, leaving 3 bases of the junction unmatched. CDR3 length: 14 amino acids. CDR3 region: CASRGQGSSYEQYV. In nucleotides, the CDR3 is TGTGCCAGCAGGGGACAGGGTAGCTCCTACGAGCAGTACGTC.

This clone was seen only a few times. The chain employs TRBV14 and TRBJ2-5; D is undetermined. CDR1 SGHDN and CDR2 FVKESK come from the germline V gene. V was pared by 4 bases and J by 4 bases, with 10 bases between. The CDR3 is 13 residues long. For the CDR3, the DNA is TGTGCCAGCAGCCCACGAATCGGAGAGACCCAGTACTTC. This codes for CASSPRIGETQYF.

This clone occurred many times. The rearrangement links TRBV29-1 to TRBJ2-1; D is unclear. Germline-derived CDR1 and CDR2 are SQVTM and ANQGSEA. Deletions cut 3 bases from V and 10 bases from J, with 10 bases between. The CDR3 extends over 11 amino acids. CDR3 DNA: TGCAGCGTTGACAGAGACGAAGAGCAGTTCTTC. Protein product: CSVDRDEEQFF.

This clone has just a few counts. The chain combines TRBV27 with TRBJ2-7; D not certain. This CDR3 comprises 14 residues. V was pared by 5 bases and J by 1 base, with 12 bases between. CDR1 is MNHEY, CDR2 SMNVEV, per germline (reference sequence). CDR3 coding DNA: TGTGCCAGCAGTCCGAGCGTTGGTTCCTACGAGCAGTACTTC. Translating gives CASSPSVGSYEQYF.

The chain joins TRBV13 to TRBJ2-3; D might be TRBD2 (5 bases). Germline V gene lookup returns CDR1 PRHDT and CDR2 FYEKMQ (reference sequence). V was cut by 6 bases and J by 2 bases, with 15 bases left in between. CDR3 length equals 15 residues. Here the CDR3 reads CASRHVSAHTDTQYF. Here the CDR3 DNA reads TGTGCCAGCAGACATGTTAGCGCGCACACAGATACGCAGTATTTT.

This rearrangement joins TRBV7-2 to TRBJ1-5, with 9 positions matching TRBD1. The CDR3 is 15 residues long. Germline CDR1 and CDR2: SGHTA and FQGNSA. Trimming took 8 bases from V and 2 from J; bases not matched to a gene: 7. CDR3 sequence: CASSRDRVGNQPQHF. The CDR3 region has the DNA TGTGCCAGCTCACGGGACAGGGTTGGCAATCAGCCCCAGCATTTT.

Many counts were recorded for this clone. This chain links TRBV28 with TRBJ2-1; possible D gene TRBD2, 6 bases. The germline V gene encodes CDR1 MDHEN and CDR2 SYDVKM. The V gene lost 11 bases and the J gene lost 0 bases, with 11 bases spanning the gap. The CDR3 totals 13 residues. The CDR3 sequence: CAGAGGSYNEQFF. DNA for the CDR3: TGTGCCGGTGCCGGGGGCTCCTACAATGAGCAGTTCTTC. Full variable domain (remainder filled in from reference TRBV28 and TRBJ2-1): DVKVTQSSRYLVKRTGEKVFLECVQDMDHENMFWYRQDPGLGLRLIYFSYDVKMKEKGDIPEGYSVSREKKERFSLILESASTNQTSMYLCAGAGGSYNEQFFGPGTRLTVL.

This clone occurred a few times. The V and J genes are TRBV28 and TRBJ1-5; the match to TRBD1 covers 9 bases. Per the germline V gene, CDR1 is MDHEN and CDR2 is SYDVKM. V was pared by 5 bases and J by 0 bases, with 8 bases of the junction left unmatched. The length of the CDR3 is 17 residues. The CDR3 DNA is TGTGCCAGCAGTGACAGGGGGGACGCCTATAGCAATCAGCCCCAGCATTTT. Its protein product is CASSDRGDAYSNQPQHF.

Many counts were recorded for this clone. V is TRBV6-6 and J is TRBJ2-7; a possible D gene is TRBD1 (6 bases). Deletions cut 0 bases from V and 6 bases from J, with 12 bases between. Germline V lookup: CDR1 MNHNY, CDR2 SVGAGI (reference sequence). The CDR3 consists of 14 residues. The CDR3, as DNA: TGTGCCAGCAGTTACTCCCCACAGGGTCCCGAGCAGTACGTC. Translated, it gives CASSYSPQGPEQYV.

The genes are TRBV7-2 and TRBJ1-1, with a possible D match to TRBD1 (6 bases). Germline V gives CDR1 SGHTA, CDR2 FQGNSA. This CDR3 has 14 amino acids. V was shortened by 4 bases and J by 7 bases, with 16 bases between the two germline ends. CDR3 in amino acids: CASSSGVLFGEAFF. For the CDR3, the DNA is TGTGCCAGCAGCTCAGGGGTTTTGTTCGGTGAAGCTTTCTTT.

CDR3 in amino acids: CSANLAGYTF. The CDR3, as DNA: TGCAGTGCTAACCTGGCCGGCTACACCTTC. The gene calls are TRBV20-1 and TRBJ1-2; no firm D call. CDR1 and CDR2 from the germline V gene are DFQATT and SNEGSKA (reference sequence). This CDR3 is built from 10 residues. The V and J ends lost 4 bases and 8 bases respectively, with 8 bases between them.

The chain couples TRBV4-1 to TRBJ1-1, with D maybe TRBD1 (5 bases). In germline, CDR1 is MGHRA, CDR2 YSYEKL. The germline V and J ends were trimmed by 1 base and 3 bases, with 9 bases remaining between them. The length of the CDR3 is 14 residues. CDR3 sequence reads: CASSQGSGDTEAFF. As DNA, the CDR3 is TGCGCCAGCAGCCAAGGGTCGGGGGACACTGAAGCTTTCTTT.

This clone was observed a handful of times. This sequence joins TRBV4-3 and TRBJ2-3; D gene unclear. CDR3 size: 18 residues. Germline-derived CDR1 and CDR2 are LGHNA and YSLEER. The V end was cut by 1 base, the J end by 0 bases, with 17 bases between. The CDR3 DNA is TGCGCCAGCAGCCAAGGTTGGACGACCACGACTAGCACAGATACGCAGTATTTT. It specifies CASSQGWTTTTSTDTQYF.

This clone was recorded many times. The rearrangement links TRBV5-1 to TRBJ2-2; D gene uncertain. Germline CDR1 SGHRS, CDR2 YFSETQ. The CDR3 runs 15 residues. Trimming shortened V by 0 bases and J by 4 bases, and 10 bases separated the two germline ends. CDR3 bases: TGCGCCAGCAGCTTGGCAGTGGTAGGCACCGGGGAGCTGTTTTTT. Translation: CASSLAVVGTGELFF.

The chain recombines TRBV7-2 with TRBJ2-7, with 9 nucleotides matching TRBD2. The CDR3 consists of 15 residues. V was pared by 0 bases and J by 4 bases, with 4 bases of the junction left unmatched. The germline CDR1 and CDR2 sequences are SGHTA and FQGNSA. The CDR3 nucleotides are TGTGCCAGCAGCTTAGCTCTAGCGGGGTTATACGAGCAGTACTTC. It is translated as CASSLALAGLYEQYF.